This T cell receptor (beta chain) was captured by sequencing in a study of T cell repertoires in cytomegalovirus infection. In the study overall: HLA-B-restricted CMV epitopes that are well studied, plus recently identified HLA-C-restricted ones, were used by the study. Both CMV infection and a matching HLA type were indicated by public TCR beta signatures. Study observations and caveats: HLA-C-restricted CMV clonotypes gave the most frequent clonotype in two of eight donors. CMV carriers having the relevant HLA were flagged by cumulative public TCR beta family frequency.

TCRdb called the reads again in MiXCR, with one record for every CDR3 protein. Of approximately 110,000 distinct CDR3 sequences in the sample, about 30% were seen once. To note about this clonotype: Its cognate antigen is unknown.

This TCR was recovered from a human donor in good health (CMV status not recorded). Some clones in this sample may be carry-over from other donors' samples. The sample in question was CD8+ T cells from cultured PBMCs, obtained from culture after CMV antigen stimulation.

CDR3 sequence reads: CASSATIPYEQYF. The CDR3 nucleotides read TGTGCCAGTAGTGCAACCATCCCCTACGAGCAGTACTTC. The gene calls are TRBV19 and TRBJ2-7; no reliable D call. The CDR3 runs to 13 residues. The V gene's germline CDR1 is LNHDA and CDR2 SQIVND (reference sequence). The V end was cut by 5 bases, the J end by 2 bases, with 10 bases between. Drawing the rest from reference TRBV19 and TRBJ2-7, the complete variable domain is DGGITQSPKYLFRKEGQNVTLSCEQNLNHDAMYWYRQDPGQGLRLIYYSQIVNDFQKGDIAEGYSVSREKKESFPLTVTSAQKNPTAFYLCASSATIPYEQYFGPGTRLTVT.